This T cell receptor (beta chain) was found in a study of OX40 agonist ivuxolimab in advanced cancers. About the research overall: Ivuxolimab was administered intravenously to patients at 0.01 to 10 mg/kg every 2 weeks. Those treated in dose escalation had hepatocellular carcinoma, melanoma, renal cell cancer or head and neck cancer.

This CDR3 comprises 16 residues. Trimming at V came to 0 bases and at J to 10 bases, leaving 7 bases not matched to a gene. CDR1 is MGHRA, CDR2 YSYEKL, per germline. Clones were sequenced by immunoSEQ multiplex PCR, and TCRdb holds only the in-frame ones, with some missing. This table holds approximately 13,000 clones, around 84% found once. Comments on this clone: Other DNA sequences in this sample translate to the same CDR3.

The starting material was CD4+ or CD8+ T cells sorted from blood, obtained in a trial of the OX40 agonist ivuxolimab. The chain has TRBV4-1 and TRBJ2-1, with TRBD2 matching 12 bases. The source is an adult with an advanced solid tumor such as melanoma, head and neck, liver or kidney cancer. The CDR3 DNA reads TGCGCCAGCAGCCAAGACCGACTAGCGGGAGTCAACGAGCAGTTCTTC. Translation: CASSQDRLAGVNEQFF.